These T cell receptor beta chains were read from a single sample in a study of cytomegalovirus exposure and HLA in healthy donors. Data came from immunoSEQ multiplex PCR; TCRdb stores just in-frame clones and leaves some out. Counted here are around 120,000 clones, roughly two thirds occurring once; the ten biggest clones make up roughly 1.6%. The sample was PBMCs. These receptors were taken from a young man in good health and CMV-seropositive. Both conserved end residues are part of each CDR3. A D gene is named only where the DNA matches it firmly. Clone size is stated in some rows and not others, as once, few, many or a class when expanded.

size: -; J: TRBJ2-5; D: TRBD1; V: TRBV5-1; CDR3: CASSPRQGPETQYF; DNA: TGCGCCAGCAGCCCCAGACAGGGCCCAGAGACCCAGTACTTC
size: -; J: TRBJ2-1; D: -; V: TRBV6-6; CDR3: CASSYTGPNSPGKQFF; DNA: TGTGCCAGCAGTTATACCGGGCCAAATAGCCCAGGGAAGCAGTTCTTC
size: few; J: TRBJ1-2; D: TRBD1; V: TRBV7-2; CDR3: CASSFNGQGFNYGYTF; DNA: TGTGCCAGCAGCTTTAATGGACAGGGATTTAACTATGGCTACACCTTC
size: -; J: TRBJ2-3; D: TRBD2; V: TRBV5-1; CDR3: CASSLEAGGSTDTQYF; DNA: TGCGCCAGCAGCCTGGAAGCGGGAGGGAGCACAGATACGCAGTATTTT
size: -; J: TRBJ2-7; D: -; V: TRBV4-2; CDR3: CASSQDRGRAQPGGSYEQYF; DNA: TGTGCCAGCAGCCAAGATAGAGGTCGTGCGCAACCCGGCGGCTCCTACGAGCAGTACTTC
size: -; J: TRBJ1-2; D: TRBD1; V: TRBV5-6; CDR3: CASSWDRGHYGYTF; DNA: TGTGCCAGCAGCTGGGACAGGGGCCACTATGGCTACACCTTC
size: -; J: TRBJ2-1; D: -; V: TRBV7-8; CDR3: CASRRARVGTVVNEQFF; DNA: TGTGCCAGCAGGAGGGCTAGAGTTGGCACAGTCGTAAATGAGCAGTTCTTC
size: few; J: TRBJ2-7; D: TRBD1; V: TRBV10-3; CDR3: CAITSSGGSYEQYF; DNA: TGTGCCATCACTAGTTCAGGGGGCTCCTACGAGCAGTACTTC
size: -; J: TRBJ2-7; D: TRBD2; V: TRBV6-7; CDR3: CASSYGRLAGGPDEQYF; DNA: TGTGCCAGCAGTTACGGTAGGCTAGCGGGAGGGCCCGACGAGCAGTACTTC
size: -; J: TRBJ2-7; D: TRBD2; V: TRBV19; CDR3: CASSELAGAYEQYF; DNA: TGTGCCAGTAGCGAACTAGCGGGAGCGTACGAGCAGTACTTC
size: once; J: TRBJ2-3; D: TRBD2; V: TRBV27; CDR3: CASSTLAGRGDTQYF; DNA: TGTGCCAGCAGTACTTTAGCGGGACGAGGAGATACGCAGTATTTT
size: -; J: TRBJ1-1; D: -; V: TRBV5-4; CDR3: CASSTLGITEAFF; DNA: TGTGCCAGCAGCACACTAGGGATTACTGAAGCTTTCTTT
size: -; J: TRBJ2-7; D: -; V: TRBV2; CDR3: CASSEARKQYF; DNA: TGTGCCAGCAGTGAGGCTAGAAAGCAGTACTTC
size: -; J: TRBJ1-2; D: TRBD1; V: TRBV18; CDR3: CASSPLMDRDYYGYTF; DNA: TGTGCCAGCTCACCATTAATGGACAGGGACTACTATGGCTACACCTTC
size: -; J: TRBJ2-7; D: -; V: TRBV7-2; CDR3: CASSATGSYEQYF; DNA: TGTGCCAGCAGCGCAACCGGGTCCTACGAGCAGTACTTC
size: -; J: TRBJ2-7; D: TRBD1; V: TRBV18; CDR3: CASSPTTDRLYEQYF; DNA: TGTGCCAGCTCACCAACAACGGACAGGTTATACGAGCAGTACTTC
size: -; J: TRBJ2-1; D: TRBD1; V: TRBV5-4; CDR3: CASSPGWDREYNEQFF; DNA: TGTGCCAGCAGCCCCGGTTGGGACAGGGAATACAATGAGCAGTTCTTC
size: -; J: TRBJ2-3; D: -; V: TRBV2; CDR3: CASSVGGGDTQYF; DNA: TGTGCCAGCAGTGTTGGTGGAGGTGATACGCAGTATTTT
size: -; J: TRBJ1-6; D: TRBD1; V: TRBV7-3; CDR3: CASSRDRGISPLHF; DNA: TGTGCCAGCAGCCGGGACAGGGGAATTTCACCCCTCCACTTT
size: -; J: TRBJ2-7; D: -; V: TRBV7-8; CDR3: CASSFPGLYPYEQYF; DNA: TGTGCCAGCAGCTTCCCGGGACTTTACCCCTACGAGCAGTACTTC
size: -; J: TRBJ2-7; D: TRBD1; V: TRBV6-4; CDR3: CASRATGDVYEQYF; DNA: TGTGCCAGCAGGGCGACAGGGGATGTCTACGAGCAGTACTTC